This TCR beta chain derives from a study of T cells after posttransplantation cyclophosphamide. The study, taken as a whole, reports: Donor CD8+ memory clones often dominated recipient blood repertoires at later times.

Notes on this clone: Its antigen is unidentified.

Assay used: immunoSEQ multiplex PCR; TCRdb lists only in-frame clones, some missing. The repertoire holds 45,000 to 60,000 clones, with almost 95% as singletons. The V gene's germline CDR1 is MNHNS and CDR2 SASEGT. The ends were cut back, 6 bases at V and 7 bases at J, with 10 bases in the middle. The CDR3 is 12 residues long. The chain couples TRBV6-1 to TRBJ2-1; D gene unclear. This sequence originates from a woman aged 45-60 years in good health and a related stem cell transplant donor. Specimen: PBMCs. The CDR3 region has the DNA TGTGCCAGCAGCCTAAGCCGGAATGAGCAGTTCTTC. Translated: CASSLSRNEQFF.